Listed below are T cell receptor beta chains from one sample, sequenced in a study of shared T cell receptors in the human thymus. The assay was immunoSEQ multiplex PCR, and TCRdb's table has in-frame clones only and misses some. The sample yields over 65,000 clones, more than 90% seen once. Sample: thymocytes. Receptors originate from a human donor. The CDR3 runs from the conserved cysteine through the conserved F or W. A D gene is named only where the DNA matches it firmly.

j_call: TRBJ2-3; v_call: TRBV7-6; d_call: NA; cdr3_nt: TGTGCCGGTTCGCTTGGAGGCACAGATACGCAGTATTTT; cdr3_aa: CAGSLGGTDTQYF
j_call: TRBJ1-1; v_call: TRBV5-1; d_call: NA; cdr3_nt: TGCGCCAGCAGCCCAACGATAGTTCGGAACACTGAAGCTTTCTTT; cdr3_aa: CASSPTIVRNTEAFF
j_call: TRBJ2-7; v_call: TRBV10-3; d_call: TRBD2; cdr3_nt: TGTGCCACGGGGGATGGCCCTCGGGAGGGCTTCTACGAGCAGTACTTC; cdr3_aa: CATGDGPREGFYEQYF
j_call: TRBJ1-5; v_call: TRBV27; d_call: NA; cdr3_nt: TGTGCCAGCAGTTTGGCTTTAGATCAGCCCCAGCATTTT; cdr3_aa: CASSLALDQPQHF
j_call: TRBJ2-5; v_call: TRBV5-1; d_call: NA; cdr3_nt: TGCGCCAGCAATTCAGGGGCTTACCAAGAGACCCAGTACTTC; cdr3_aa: CASNSGAYQETQYF
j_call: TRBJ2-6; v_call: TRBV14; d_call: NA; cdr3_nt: TGTGCCAGCAGCCAAGATCATCACCCCGGGGCCAACGTCCTGACTTTC; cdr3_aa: CASSQDHHPGANVLTF
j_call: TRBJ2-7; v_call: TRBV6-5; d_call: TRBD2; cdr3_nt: TGTGCCAGCAGTTACCGGCGCGGGGGGGCGCGCGAGCAGTACTTC; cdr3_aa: CASSYRRGGAREQYF
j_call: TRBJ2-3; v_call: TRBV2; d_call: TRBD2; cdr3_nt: TGTGCCAGCACCAAAGGACTAGCGGGGGGATTTGCCCTCACAGATACGCAGTATTTT; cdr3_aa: CASTKGLAGGFALTDTQYF
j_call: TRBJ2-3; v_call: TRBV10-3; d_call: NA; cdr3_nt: TGTGCCATCAGTGGAATTGGGGCAGGGAGGACAGATACGCAGTATTTT; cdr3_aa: CAISGIGAGRTDTQYF
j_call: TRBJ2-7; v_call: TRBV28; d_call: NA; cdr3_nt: TGTGCCAGCAGTTCAACGCAGGTTCTGTACTTC; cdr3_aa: CASSSTQVLYF
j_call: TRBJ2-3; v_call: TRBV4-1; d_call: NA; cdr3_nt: TGCGCCAGCAGCCAGCTCCACAGCCGGGACCAGGGTACGCAGTATTTT; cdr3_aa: CASSQLHSRDQGTQYF
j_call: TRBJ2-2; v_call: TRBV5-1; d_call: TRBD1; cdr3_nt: TGCGCCAGCAGTCGGGGACAGAAAAAAGCCACCGGGGAGCTGTTTTTT; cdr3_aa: CASSRGQKKATGELFF
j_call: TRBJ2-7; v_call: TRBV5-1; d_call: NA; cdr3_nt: TGCGCCAGCAGCTTGGGGGGACAAGCCTACGAGCAGTACTTC; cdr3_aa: CASSLGGQAYEQYF
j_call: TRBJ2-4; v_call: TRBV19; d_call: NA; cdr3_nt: TGTGCCAGTAGTGCCCGCCAGACAGTACTGGCATCAGCCAAAAACATTCAGTACTTC; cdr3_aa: CASSARQTVLASAKNIQYF
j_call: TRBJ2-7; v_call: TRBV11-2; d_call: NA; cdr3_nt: TGTGCCAGCAGCTCAGAGGGCCCTGCCTACGAGCAGTACTTC; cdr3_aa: CASSSEGPAYEQYF
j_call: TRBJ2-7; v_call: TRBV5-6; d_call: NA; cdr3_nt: TGTGCCAGCAGCTTGTGGGGAGGCAGGGGTTTCGGCTCCTACGAGCAGTACTTC; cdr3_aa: CASSLWGGRGFGSYEQYF